This T cell receptor (beta chain) was documented in a study of CD8 T cells in Susac syndrome (dated by TCRdb to about 2019). Broadly, across the study: Of the Susac syndrome patients who were sequenced, eight were in clinical remission while five or six had clinically active disease. At blood withdrawal, Susac syndrome patients were either therapy-naive, taking corticosteroids (in some cases with IVIg as well), or taking IVIg alone. The study used repertoire sequencing to test whether antigen drove CD8+ T cell activation and differentiation in Susac syndrome. General study outcomes and caveats: In patients with Susac syndrome, the CD4+ T cell repertoire showed no detectable clonal expansion. The study acknowledged that relatively few individuals were included in the TCR sequencing and HLA analysis.

RNA was extracted with the RNeasy kit and roughly 0.45 to 1 ug was reverse transcribed using random hexamers. The immunoSEQ multiplex PCR assay, covering 54 Vbeta and 13 Jbeta segments, was used to amplify TCR beta CDR3 regions. PCR amplification bias was corrected using a synthetic template baseline for primer optimization and computational correction. On the authors' methods: Reads were annotated to V, D and J genes per IMGT and analyzed with immunoSEQ Analyzer, keeping only productive sequences. Clonality was calculated as one minus the Shannon entropy normalized by log2 of the number of productive unique sequences. Public and private clones were assessed among the 100 most prevalent clones of each patient and control. Clones were defined as Susac-specific if absent from the healthy and MS cohorts, from roughly 1,100 published viral clones and from other ImmuneACCESS disease sequences. TCRdb took the public reads, trimmed them with fastp at Q25, ran MiXCR for clone calling and kept in-frame beta chains. A single entry per CDR3 protein holds the most common genes and DNA from its merged rows. What appears here as the V and J calls and clone size reflects TCRdb's work, not the paper's. This sample is represented by roughly 150,000 distinct CDR3 sequences; approximately 95% of them were singletons. The top ten hold roughly 0.16% of the sample.

Peripheral blood CD8+ and CD4+ T cells from healthy donors, Susac syndrome patients and multiple sclerosis patients were profiled using high-throughput TCR beta sequencing. The Susac syndrome patients fulfilled recently defined diagnostic criteria for either definite or probable disease. CD8+ TEMRA cells were enriched by FACS, while bulk CD8+ and CD4+ T cells were purified by magnetic negative isolation. Blood was collected in EDTA tubes and processed within 24 hours, with PBMCs isolated through density gradient centrifugation. PBMCs destined for TCR sequencing were cryopreserved in liquid nitrogen and later thawed in a 37 °C water bath. The sorted or isolated CD4+, CD8+ and CD8+ TEMRA cells had a purity of 90% or higher. The CDR3 runs 14 residues from the cysteine to the phenylalanine. The only DNA kept is the CDR3, 42 bases in frame from the first base. V ends up 7 bases short and J 1 base short, with an unmatched junction base count of 6. The CDR1 and CDR2 encoded by the germline V gene (reference sequence) are MNHEY and SMNVEV.

Notes on this clonotype: What antigen it recognizes has not been identified. Nothing much larger sits one base from this clone, and base qualities are not available.

The sequence is built from TRBV27 and TRBJ1-1, with 7 junctional bases fitting TRBD1. The receptor comes from a human donor with Susac syndrome. The sample was CD4+ T cells from PBMCs. The DNA sequence follows: TGTGCCAGCAATAAGGGGGCCACGAACACTGAAGCTTTCTTT. This codes for CASNKGATNTEAFF.